Presented here are 13 T cell receptor beta chains from one specimen sequenced in a study of T cells in Graves' hyperthyroidism and ophthalmopathy. RNA transcripts were the template for amplifying TCR beta CDR3 regions. The primer set for the first-round RT-PCR of the TCR CDR3 was HTBI. TCRdb passed the multiplex PCR reads through MiXCR, listing each CDR3 protein once. The top ten hold about 10% of the sample, which has about 480,000 distinct CDR3 sequences, around 22% seen once. The sample consisted of blood. The receptors derive from a woman under 40 with Graves' ophthalmopathy.

This clonotype came up many times. The J gene is TRBJ1-6, the V gene TRBV6-2 or TRBV6-3, with a weak D call TRBD1 (6 bases). The CDR3 loop spans 17 amino acids. The V end was cut by 0 bases, the J end by 6 bases, with 15 bases between. Looked up from germline, CDR1 is MNHEY and CDR2 is SVGEGT. The CDR3 DNA follows: TGTGCCAGCAGTTACTCGAGCAGGGGAACCTTTAATTCACCCCTCCACTTT. This codes for CASSYSSRGTFNSPLHF.

This clonotype has a handful of counts. This rearrangement joins TRBV27 to TRBJ2-3; D perhaps matches TRBD2 (6 bases). The length of the CDR3 is 15 residues. Germline CDR1 is MNHEY and CDR2 is SMNVEV (reference sequence). V lost 2 bases and J lost 3, with 12 bases in between. The CDR3 reads CASSLSGRGTDTQYF. As DNA, the CDR3 is TGTGCCAGCAGTTTAAGCGGGCGTGGAACAGATACGCAGTATTTT.

This clonotype was counted ten times or more. V usage is TRBV20-1 and J usage is TRBJ2-5; 8 bases fit TRBD1. The CDR3 is 14 amino acids. Trimming took 4 bases from V and 2 from J; bases not matched to a gene: 6. Germline V gene lookup returns CDR1 DFQATT and CDR2 SNEGSKA (reference sequence). The CDR3 is CSATGGVDQETQYF. The CDR3 DNA follows: TGCAGTGCTACAGGGGGCGTGGATCAAGAGACCCAGTACTTC.

CDR3 nucleotide sequence: TGTGCCAGCAGCGTAGTCTGGGACCAAGTCACCGGGGAGCTGTTTTTT. Encoded protein: CASSVVWDQVTGELFF. The chain carries TRBV9 and TRBJ2-2; D may correspond to TRBD1 or TRBD2 (5 bases each). The CDR3 is 16 amino acids. Germline V gives CDR1 SGDLS, CDR2 YYNGEE. V was shortened by 0 bases and J by 4 bases, with 13 bases between the two germline ends.

Concerning this clonotype itself: Since the CDR3 does not end with the conserved phenylalanine or tryptophan, this likely comes from a read error. The DNA is omitted, as the CDR3 cannot be located on it reliably, and the CDR3 follows TCRdb's listing. The V call is TRBV11-2, the J call TRBJ2-2. CDR1 and CDR2 from the germline V gene are SGHAT and FQNNGV. The CDR3 comprises 18 residues, both ends counted. The CDR3: CASSLELRSSEGTGELWL.

This clonotype was counted ten times or more. This chain joins TRBV7-2 and TRBJ2-7, with 8 bases fitting TRBD2. This CDR3 contains 15 residues. V was clipped by 0 bases and J by 0 bases; unmatched bases: 1. CDR1 is SGHTA and CDR2 is FQGNSA in the germline V gene. CDR3 protein: CASSLASGTSYEQYF. The CDR3 DNA is TGTGCCAGCAGCTTAGCTAGCGGGACCTCCTACGAGCAGTACTTC.

The chain uses TRBV6-1 and TRBJ2-7; no firm D call. This CDR3 comprises 15 residues. Per germline, CDR1 MNHNS and CDR2 SASEGT. V lost 5 bases and J 2 bases, leaving 16 bases between the germline ends. Here the CDR3 reads CASSPGRVLAYEQYF. The CDR3 bases are TGTGCCAGCAGTCCCGGACGGGTTCTAGCCTACGAGCAGTACTTC.

This clonotype was counted many times. The chain employs TRBV12-3 or TRBV12-4 and TRBJ1-1, with 8 positions matching TRBD1. The J segment lost 1 base and the V segment lost 6 bases, leaving 7 bases of the junction unmatched. This CDR3 region has 15 residues. The CDR3 region has the DNA TGTGCCAGCAGACTACCGACAGGGGCGAACACTGAAGCTTTCTTT. This translates into CASRLPTGANTEAFF.

This clonotype showed up many times. This chain links TRBV7-9 with TRBJ1-2; D possibly corresponds to TRBD1 (6 bases). The CDR3 has 15 amino acids. V was shortened by 2 bases and J by 0 bases, with 10 bases between the two germline ends. CDR1 SEHNR and CDR2 FQNEAQ come from the germline V gene (reference sequence). The CDR3 reads CASSLREGANYGYTF. CDR3 sequence (DNA): TGTGCCAGCAGCTTACGTGAGGGGGCTAACTATGGCTACACCTTC.

The rearrangement joins TRBV9 to TRBJ2-7; 9 bases fit TRBD2. The J segment lost 0 bases and the V segment lost 8 bases, leaving 12 bases of the junction unmatched. Germline lookup yields CDR1 SGDLS and CDR2 YYNGEE. The CDR3 extends over 16 amino acids. The CDR3 DNA follows: TGTGCCAGACTCACTAGCGGGCCTGCCTACTCCTACGAGCAGTACTTC. It codes for CARLTSGPAYSYEQYF.

This clonotype showed up many times. A much larger clone lies one base from this, so it may be a read error. This likely comes from a read error, as the CDR3 has no conserved phenylalanine or tryptophan at its end. CDR3 in amino acids: CASSLSGVHQPQHL. As DNA, the CDR3 is TGTGCCAGCAGTTTATCTGGGGTGCATCAGCCCCAGCATCTT. The rearrangement links TRBV12-3 or TRBV12-4 to TRBJ1-5, with D unresolved. CDR3 length: 14 residues. V was pared by 2 bases and J by 5 bases, with 10 bases between.

This sequence joins TRBV30 and TRBJ2-5; D is possibly TRBD2 (5 bases). Germline assignment: CDR1 GTSNPN and CDR2 SVGIG (reference sequence). V was trimmed by 5 bases and J by 1 base, leaving 14 bases between them. The CDR3 runs to 14 residues. CDR3 loop: CAWGRGFPQETQYF. Here the CDR3 DNA reads TGTGCCTGGGGCAGAGGGTTCCCCCAAGAGACCCAGTACTTC. Drawing the rest from reference TRBV30 and TRBJ2-5, the complete variable domain is SQTIHQWPATLVQPVGSPLSLECTVEGTSNPNLYWYRQAAGRGLQLLFYSVGIGQISSEVPQNLSASRPQDRQFILSSKKLLLSDSGFYLCAWGRGFPQETQYFGPGTRLLVL.

This clonotype was recorded at least ten times. The CDR3 nucleotides are TGCGCCAGCAGCCAAGACGGCGGGTTTGGTAATTCACCCCTCCACTTT. Translating gives CASSQDGGFGNSPLHF. This chain connects TRBV4-1 to TRBJ1-6; the D is unclear. V lost 0 bases, J lost 6 bases, and 12 bases lay in between. Looked up from germline, CDR1 is MGHRA and CDR2 is YSYEKL. The CDR3 extends over 16 amino acids.